This TCR beta chain comes out of a study of vaccination and CD4 T cells after COVID-19. At the Johns Hopkins FTIC core, DNA taken from cultured CD4+ T cells was sequenced by way of the Oncomine TCR Beta short-read assay. One entry per CDR3 protein results from TCRdb running MiXCR on the PCR reads. The sample shows under 20,000 distinct CDR3 sequences, 45% to 60% of them seen only once. Germline CDR1 is SGHRS and CDR2 is YFSETQ. V was trimmed by 1 base and J by 3 bases, leaving 7 bases between them. The CDR3 has 13 residues. Treatment noted: approximately 9-day PBMC culture with coronavirus spike peptide pools or control peptides (ViraFEST assay). By sample share, this clonotype is medium-sized (0.01 to 0.1%). Its target is not known.

The TCR comes from a human donor who had recovered from COVID-19. The sequenced sample was CD4+ T cells from blood, cultured in vitro. This chain joins TRBV5-1 and TRBJ1-1; D possibly corresponds to TRBD1 (5 bases). CDR3: CASSLKQDTEAFF. The DNA of the CDR3 is TGCGCCAGCAGCTTGAAACAGGACACTGAAGCTTTCTTT.